This T cell receptor beta chain emerged from a study of vaccination effects on CD4 cells after COVID-19. Study-wide background: It was a median of 72 days after the second dose that post-vaccine samples were obtained. Findings and limits, study-wide: Clonal contraction was marked in infection- and vaccine-induced clones late after vaccination.

Viral peptide pool expansion of antigen-specific CD4+ T cells preceded sequencing in the ViraFEST assay. Following 10 days of culture, CD4+ T cells were isolated. The participants, recipients of two vaccine doses, got either BNT162b2 or mRNA-1273. Replacing half the medium with IL-2 medium was done on days 3 and 7. Profiled with immunoSEQ multiplex PCR; TCRdb holds only in-frame clones, not every one. The sample comprises approximately 17,000 clones, roughly 70% of which are singletons, and 9% rests with the top ten. On this clone: Its antigen is not known.

V was shortened by 2 bases and J by 5 bases, with 7 bases between the two germline ends. Germline V gives CDR1 MNHEY, CDR2 SVGAGI. The CDR3 totals 13 residues. The starting material was CD4+ T cells from PBMCs cultured with SARS-CoV-2 spike peptides, obtained after COVID-19 vaccination. The J gene is TRBJ1-5, the V gene TRBV6-5; no definite D call. This receptor was identified in a human donor who received a COVID-19 vaccine. CDR3 sequence reads: CASSYSPDQPQHF. The CDR3 region has the DNA TGTGCCAGCAGTTACAGTCCGGATCAGCCCCAGCATTTT.